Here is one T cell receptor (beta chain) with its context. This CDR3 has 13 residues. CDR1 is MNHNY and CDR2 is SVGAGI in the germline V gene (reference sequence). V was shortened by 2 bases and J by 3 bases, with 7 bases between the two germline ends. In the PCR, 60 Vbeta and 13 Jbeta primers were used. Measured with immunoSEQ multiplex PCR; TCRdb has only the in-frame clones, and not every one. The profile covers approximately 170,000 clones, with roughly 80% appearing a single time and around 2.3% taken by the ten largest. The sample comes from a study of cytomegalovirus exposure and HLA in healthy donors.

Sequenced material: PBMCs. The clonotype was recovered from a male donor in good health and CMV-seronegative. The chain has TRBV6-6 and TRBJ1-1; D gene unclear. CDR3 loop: CASSYRLDTEAFF. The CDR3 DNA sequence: TGTGCCAGCAGTTACCGGCTAGACACTGAAGCTTTCTTT.